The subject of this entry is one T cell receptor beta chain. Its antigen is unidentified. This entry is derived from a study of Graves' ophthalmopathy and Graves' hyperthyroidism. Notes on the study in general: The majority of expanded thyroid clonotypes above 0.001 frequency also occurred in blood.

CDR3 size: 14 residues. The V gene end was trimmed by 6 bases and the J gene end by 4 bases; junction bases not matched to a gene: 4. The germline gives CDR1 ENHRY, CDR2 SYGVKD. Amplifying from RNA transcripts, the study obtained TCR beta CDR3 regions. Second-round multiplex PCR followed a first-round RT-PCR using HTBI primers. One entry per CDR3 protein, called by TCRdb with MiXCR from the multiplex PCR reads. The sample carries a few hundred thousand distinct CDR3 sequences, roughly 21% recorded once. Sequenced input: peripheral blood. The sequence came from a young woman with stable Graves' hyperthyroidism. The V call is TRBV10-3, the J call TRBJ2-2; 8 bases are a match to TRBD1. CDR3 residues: CAIRGQGITGELFF. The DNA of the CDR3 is TGTGCCATCAGAGGACAGGGAATCACCGGGGAGCTGTTTTTT.